This entry lists 18 T cell receptor beta chains sequenced from one sample in a study of blood T cell repertoires in COVID-19. Clones were read by immunoSEQ multiplex PCR, and TCRdb kept only the in-frame ones, dropping some. The sample has about 160,000 clones, just over 85% seen once; the top ten hold approximately 7%. The sample taken for sequencing was peripheral blood. The receptors derive from a middle-aged man with active or convalescent COVID-19.

The gene calls are TRBV27 and TRBJ1-6; 7 bases agree with TRBD1. This CDR3 spans 16 amino acids. The V gene's germline CDR1 is MNHEY and CDR2 SMNVEV (reference sequence). With V trimmed by 5 bases and J by 7 bases, 11 bases remained unmatched. The CDR3 reads CASSPHRDSPNSPLHF. Here the CDR3 DNA reads TGTGCCAGCAGTCCCCACAGGGACAGCCCGAATTCACCCCTCCACTTT.

This chain joins TRBV15 and TRBJ1-3; weak D call: TRBD1 (6 bases). The germline V gene has CDR1 LNHNV and CDR2 YYDKDF (reference sequence). Between the trimmed V and J ends, which lost 0 bases and 1 base, there was a span of 7 bases. This CDR3 is 15 amino acids long. CDR3 DNA: TGTGCCACCAGCAGAGACACAGGGTCTGGAAACACCATATATTTT. It yields the protein CATSRDTGSGNTIYF.

This clone came up a few times. For the CDR3, the DNA is TGTGCCAGCAGCCAAAGGACGGGACAGGGGGCTGGGGGCTACACCTTC. As protein: CASSQRTGQGAGGYTF. The V gene is TRBV3-1 (or the pseudogene TRBV3-2), the J gene TRBJ1-2; 12 bases line up with TRBD1. The CDR3 contains 16 residues. Germline trimming cut 2 bases from V and 8 bases from J; bases unmatched to any gene: 9. The germline CDR1 and CDR2 sequences are LGHDT and YNNKEL (reference sequence).

This chain joins TRBV10-2 and TRBJ2-7, with 9 bases that match TRBD1. Unmatched junction bases numbered 7, after V lost 3 bases and J lost 4 bases. The CDR3 has 15 amino acids. The germline gives CDR1 WSHSY, CDR2 SAAADI. The CDR3 nucleotides read TGCGCCAGCAGTGACCCGGGACAGGGTGTATACGAGCAGTACTTC. Residues: CASSDPGQGVYEQYF.

In its sample, this clone was seen once. This chain uses TRBV12-3 or TRBV12-4 with TRBJ1-3, with D hard to call. The CDR3 has 11 residues. V lost 7 bases and J 8 bases, leaving 9 bases between the germline ends. The CDR3 DNA reads TGTGCCAGCACCTCTATCCACACCATATATTTT. The encoded protein is CASTSIHTIYF.

The chain is built from TRBV7-6 and TRBJ1-6, with 7 bases identical to TRBD1. Germline V CDR1 and CDR2: SGHVS, FNYEAQ. The CDR3 has 15 residues. The V segment lost 3 bases and the J segment 10 bases; nucleotides outside the gene matches: 9. The DNA of the CDR3 is TGTGCCAGCAGCTTTACAGGGGTGGGAAGATCACCCCTCCACTTT. Its protein is CASSFTGVGRSPLHF.

The chain combines TRBV6-5 with TRBJ2-3; possible D gene TRBD1, 5 bases. The CDR3 covers 12 residues. V lost 6 bases and J 2 bases, leaving 6 bases between the germline ends. Germline CDR1 MNHEY, CDR2 SVGAGI. CDR3 DNA: TGTGCCAGCAGGGACAACACAGATACGCAGTATTTT. Translating gives CASRDNTDTQYF.

J is TRBJ2-2 and V is TRBV7-9, with TRBD2 as a possible D gene (5 bases). Trimming removed 0 bases at V and 5 bases at J, with 10 bases between. CDR1 and CDR2 (germline): SEHNR, FQNEAQ (reference sequence). This CDR3 is 15 amino acids long. The CDR3, as DNA: TGTGCCAGCAGCTTAGCGGGGAGACTTACCGGGGAGCTGTTTTTT. Protein sequence: CASSLAGRLTGELFF.

CDR3 nucleotide sequence: TGTGCCAGCAGCGTACAGTTGAACACTGAAGCTTTCTTT. It yields the protein CASSVQLNTEAFF. The V gene is TRBV9, the J gene TRBJ1-1; no definite D call. Germline V gene sequence: CDR1 SGDLS, CDR2 YYNGEE. CDR3 length: 13 amino acids. Trimming left V 1 base short and J 0 bases short, with 4 bases between.

The chain recombines TRBV2 with TRBJ2-1; 9 bases fit TRBD2. There are 13 residues in the CDR3. Germline V gene sequence: CDR1 SNHLY, CDR2 FYNNEI. J gave up 6 bases and V 9 bases, and 6 bases lay outside the gene matches. The CDR3 DNA follows: TGTGCCAGAAGCGGGGGGCACGTCAATGAGCAGTTCTTC. Its protein is CARSGGHVNEQFF.

CDR3 loop: CASSEAGLQETQYF. Written as DNA, the CDR3 is TGTGCCAGCAGTGAAGCGGGGCTACAAGAGACCCAGTACTTC. The chain links TRBV6-1 to TRBJ2-5; weak D call: TRBD1 (5 bases). CDR1 and CDR2 (germline): MNHNS, SASEGT. This CDR3 region has 14 residues. The ends were cut back, 0 bases at V and 2 bases at J, with 7 bases in the middle.

The rearrangement links TRBV2 to TRBJ2-5, with 11 bases aligning to TRBD2. This CDR3 is 18 amino acids long. In germline, CDR1 is SNHLY, CDR2 FYNNEI. The J segment lost 2 bases and the V segment lost 1 base, leaving 9 bases of the junction unmatched. CDR3 nucleotide sequence: TGTGCCAGCAGTGAAGGGGCTAGCGGGGGGCCGATTCAAGAGACCCAGTACTTC. It specifies CASSEGASGGPIQETQYF.

The chain has TRBV19 and TRBJ2-7, with 8 bases matching TRBD1. The germline V gene has CDR1 LNHDA and CDR2 SQIVND (reference sequence). The length of the CDR3 is 16 residues. V dropped 3 bases and J dropped 1; count of bases not matched to a gene: 8. As DNA, the CDR3 is TGTGCCAGTAGTATTGGCGTCACAGGGGGGTCCTACGAGCAGTACTTC. Its protein is CASSIGVTGGSYEQYF.

This chain connects TRBV18 to TRBJ1-1, with 8 bases fitting TRBD1. CDR1 and CDR2 (germline): KGHSH, LQKENI. The CDR3 has 16 amino acids. The junction had 5 bases not matched to a gene; V was cut back by 1 base and J by 1 base. The CDR3 DNA reads TGTGCCAGCTCACCACGGGCAGGGGGCTGGAACACTGAAGCTTTCTTT. Protein product: CASSPRAGGWNTEAFF.

This chain links TRBV29-1 with TRBJ1-2; D may be TRBD1 (6 bases). Trimming stripped 1 base from V and 0 bases from J, with 18 bases between. The germline V gene encodes CDR1 SQVTM and CDR2 ANQGSEA. The length of the CDR3 is 17 residues. CDR3 region: CSVEGGPGHGANYGYTF. CDR3 bases: TGCAGCGTTGAAGGTGGACCGGGACACGGAGCTAACTATGGCTACACCTTC.

The V call is TRBV6-5, the J call TRBJ1-5; tentative D call: TRBD1 (5 bases). Per germline, CDR1 MNHEY and CDR2 SVGAGI. The CDR3 has 15 amino acids. V was cut by 2 bases and J by 2 bases, with 10 bases left in between. CDR3 protein: CASSYRPQGNQPQHF. In nucleotides, the CDR3 is TGTGCCAGCAGTTACCGTCCACAGGGCAATCAGCCCCAGCATTTT.

The rearrangement links TRBV5-1 to TRBJ1-1; no clear D gene. V was clipped by 0 bases and J by 1 base, with 4 bases between them. This CDR3 contains 13 residues. Germline V gene sequence: CDR1 SGHRS, CDR2 YFSETQ. The DNA of the CDR3 is TGCGCCAGCAGCTTGGCCGGGAACACTGAAGCTTTCTTT. It codes for CASSLAGNTEAFF.

The gene calls are TRBV5-6 and TRBJ2-3; D is perhaps TRBD1 (5 bases). The V and J ends lost 4 bases and 4 bases respectively, with 13 bases between them. This CDR3 comprises 14 residues. Germline-derived CDR1 and CDR2 are SGHDT and YYEEEE. The DNA of the CDR3 is TGTGCCAGCAGCCCCAACCGACAGTCAGATACGCAGTATTTT. Residues: CASSPNRQSDTQYF.